This T cell receptor (beta chain) was recovered during a study of vaccination and CD4 T cells after COVID-19. Across the whole study: Post-vaccine sampling followed dose two by a median about 72 days (range 14 to 241).

Treatment meaning: approximately 9-day PBMC culture with coronavirus spike peptide pools or control peptides (ViraFEST assay). The ends were cut back, 3 bases at V and 4 bases at J, with 9 bases in the middle. The CDR3 has 14 amino acids. The germline V gene encodes CDR1 SGHNT and CDR2 YENEEA. Sequenced with the Oncomine TCR Beta short-read assay was DNA taken from cultured CD4+ T cells. TCRdb analysed the PCR reads with MiXCR anew, one entry per CDR3 protein. This sample yields under 20,000 distinct CDR3 sequences, of which 20% to 25% are seen a single time; approximately 8.6% belongs to the top ten. Of note for this clonotype: What it recognizes is unknown.

The sample taken for sequencing was cultured CD4+ T cells from blood. This sequence was found in a human donor with COVID-19. This chain joins TRBV11-3 and TRBJ2-2; tentatively, D is TRBD1 (6 bases). The CDR3 sequence is CASSFQGSTGELFF. CDR3 nucleotide sequence: TGTGCCAGCAGCTTTCAGGGGAGCACCGGGGAGCTGTTTTTT.